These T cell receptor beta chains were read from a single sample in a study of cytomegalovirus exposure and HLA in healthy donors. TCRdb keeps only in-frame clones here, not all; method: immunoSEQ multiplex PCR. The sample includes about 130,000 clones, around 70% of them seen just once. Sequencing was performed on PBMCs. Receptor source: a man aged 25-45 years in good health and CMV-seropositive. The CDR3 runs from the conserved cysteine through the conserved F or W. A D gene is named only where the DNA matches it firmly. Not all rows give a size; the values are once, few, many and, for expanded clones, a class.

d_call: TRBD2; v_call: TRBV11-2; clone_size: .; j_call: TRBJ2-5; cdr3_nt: TGTGCCAGCAGCCTGGGACTAGCCCCAATCCGGACCCAGTACTTC; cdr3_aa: CASSLGLAPIRTQYF
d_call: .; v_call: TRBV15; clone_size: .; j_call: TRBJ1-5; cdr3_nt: TGTGCCACCAGCAGAGGAACCGGGACACTTGTTCGGAAGCCCCAGCATTTT; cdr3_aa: CATSRGTGTLVRKPQHF
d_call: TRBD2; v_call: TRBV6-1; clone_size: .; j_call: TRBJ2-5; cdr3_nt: TGTGCCAGCAGCCCCATAGCGGGAAAAGAGACCCAGTACTTC; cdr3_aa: CASSPIAGKETQYF
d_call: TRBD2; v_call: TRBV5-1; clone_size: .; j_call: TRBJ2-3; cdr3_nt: TGCGCCAGCAGCCGTCCTAGCGGGAGTGATACGCAGTATTTT; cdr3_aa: CASSRPSGSDTQYF
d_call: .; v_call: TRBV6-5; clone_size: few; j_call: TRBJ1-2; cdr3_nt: TGTGCCAGCAGAAATACTGGGCCGTCGAATGGCTACACCTTC; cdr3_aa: CASRNTGPSNGYTF
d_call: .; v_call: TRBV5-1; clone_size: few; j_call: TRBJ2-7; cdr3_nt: TGCGCCAGCAGCCCTACGGGTAGAGGAAGGGAGCAGTACTTC; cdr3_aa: CASSPTGRGREQYF
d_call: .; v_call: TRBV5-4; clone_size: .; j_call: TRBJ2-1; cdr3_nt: TGTGCCAGCAGCTACTTAATGGGGGCCGGTGAGCAGTTCTTC; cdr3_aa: CASSYLMGAGEQFF
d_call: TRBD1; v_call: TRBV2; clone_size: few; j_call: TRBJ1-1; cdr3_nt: TGTGCCAGCAGTGAGACAGGGAGTACTGAAGCTTTCTTT; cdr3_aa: CASSETGSTEAFF
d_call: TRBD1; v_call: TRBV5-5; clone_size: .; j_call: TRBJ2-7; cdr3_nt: TGTGCCAGCAGCCCCCGGACAGGGGGCTTTCCGTACGAGCAGTACTTC; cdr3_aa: CASSPRTGGFPYEQYF
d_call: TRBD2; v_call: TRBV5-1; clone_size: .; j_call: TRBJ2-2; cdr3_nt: TGCGCCAGCAGCTCTCTCTACGGGACTAGCGGGGATAACACCGGGGAGCTGTTTTTT; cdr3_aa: CASSSLYGTSGDNTGELFF
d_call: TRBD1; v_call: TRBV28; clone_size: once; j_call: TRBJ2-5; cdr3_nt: TGTGCCAGCAGTGTGCCGACAGGGGGTTTAGAGACCCAGTACTTC; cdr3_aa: CASSVPTGGLETQYF
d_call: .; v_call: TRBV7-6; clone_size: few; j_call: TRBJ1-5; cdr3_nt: TGTGCCAGCAGTCCTCCGAACTCTGGGCTCCAGCATTTT; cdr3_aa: CASSPPNSGLQHF
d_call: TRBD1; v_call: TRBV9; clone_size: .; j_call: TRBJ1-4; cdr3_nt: TGTGCCAGCAACCATCCGGGACAGGGGAATGAAAAACTGTTTTTT; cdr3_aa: CASNHPGQGNEKLFF
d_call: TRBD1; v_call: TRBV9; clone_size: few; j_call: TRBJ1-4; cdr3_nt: TGTGCCAGCAGTTCCCGACAGGGTTTGAATGAAAAACTGTTTTTT; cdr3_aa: CASSSRQGLNEKLFF
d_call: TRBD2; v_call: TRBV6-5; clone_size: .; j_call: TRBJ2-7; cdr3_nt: TGTGCCAGCAGTCCCTCCGCTAGCGGGGTCTACGAGCAGTACTTC; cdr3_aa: CASSPSASGVYEQYF
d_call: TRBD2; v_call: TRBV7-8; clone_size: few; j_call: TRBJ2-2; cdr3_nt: TGTGCCAGCAGCTTAGTAGCGGGAGGTGCCGGGGAGCTGTTTTTT; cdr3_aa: CASSLVAGGAGELFF
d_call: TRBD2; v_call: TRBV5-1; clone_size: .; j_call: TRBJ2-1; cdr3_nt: TGCGCCAGCAGCTCACCGGGACTAGCGGGTAATGAGCAGTTCTTC; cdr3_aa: CASSSPGLAGNEQFF
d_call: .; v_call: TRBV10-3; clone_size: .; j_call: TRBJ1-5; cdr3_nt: TGTGCCATCAGTGAGGGGGGGAACAATCAGCCCCAGCATTTT; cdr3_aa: CAISEGGNNQPQHF
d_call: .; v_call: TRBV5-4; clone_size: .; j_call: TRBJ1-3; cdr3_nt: TGTGCCAGCAGCCAGACTGTAAACGCCTATGGAAACACCATATATTTT; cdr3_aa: CASSQTVNAYGNTIYF
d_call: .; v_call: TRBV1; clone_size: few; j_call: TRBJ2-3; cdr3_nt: TGCACCAGCAGCCAAGGGGAGTTGGCGGGAGGGCCGATAAGTAGCACAGATACGCAGTATTTT; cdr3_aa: CTSSQGELAGGPISSTDTQYF
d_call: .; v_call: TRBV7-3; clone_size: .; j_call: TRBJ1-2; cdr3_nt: TGTGCCAGCAGCCCGGAGTGGAGTTCAGAGGGCTACACCTTC; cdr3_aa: CASSPEWSSEGYTF
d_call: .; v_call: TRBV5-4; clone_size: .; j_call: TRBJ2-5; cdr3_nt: TGTGCCAGCAGCTTGGCTCCTAGCCGGGAGACCCAGTACTTC; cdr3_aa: CASSLAPSRETQYF
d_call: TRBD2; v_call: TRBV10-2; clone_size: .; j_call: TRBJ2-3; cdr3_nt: TGCGCCACCGGGACTACCACAGATACGCAGTATTTT; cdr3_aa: CATGTTTDTQYF
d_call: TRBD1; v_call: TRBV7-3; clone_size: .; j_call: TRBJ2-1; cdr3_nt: TGTGCCAGCAGCCCACGGGGGACAGGCTACAATGAGCAGTTCTTC; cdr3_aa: CASSPRGTGYNEQFF
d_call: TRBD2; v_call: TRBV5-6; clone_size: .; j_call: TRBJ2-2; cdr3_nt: TGTGCCAGCAGCTTGGATGGACTAGCGGGAGGGCCGGACACCGGGGAGCTGTTTTTT; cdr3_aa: CASSLDGLAGGPDTGELFF
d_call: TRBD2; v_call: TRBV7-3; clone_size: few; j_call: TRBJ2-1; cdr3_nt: TGTGCCAGCAGCCCCATGGGCGGGAGGATCGACAATGAGCAGTTCTTC; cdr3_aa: CASSPMGGRIDNEQFF
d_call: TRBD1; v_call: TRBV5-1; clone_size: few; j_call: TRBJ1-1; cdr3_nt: TGCGCCAGCAGCGCCCAGACAGGGGGGAACACTGAAGCTTTCTTT; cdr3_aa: CASSAQTGGNTEAFF
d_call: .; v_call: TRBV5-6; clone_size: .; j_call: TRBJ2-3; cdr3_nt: TGTGCCAGCAGCCCGGACATGGTCACAGATACGCAGTATTTT; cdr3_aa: CASSPDMVTDTQYF
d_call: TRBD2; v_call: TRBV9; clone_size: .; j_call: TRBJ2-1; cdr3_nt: TGTGCCAGCAGCTCCCGACTAGCGGGAGGCAATGAGCAGTTCTTC; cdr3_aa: CASSSRLAGGNEQFF
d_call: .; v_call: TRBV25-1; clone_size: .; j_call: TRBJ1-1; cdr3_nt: TGTGCCAGCAGTGAATCAAGGACGGGGGACACTGAAGCTTTCTTT; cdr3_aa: CASSESRTGDTEAFF
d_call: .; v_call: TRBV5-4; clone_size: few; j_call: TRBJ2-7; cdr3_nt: TGTGCCAGCAGCTTTTATAATTCGGGAGAGCAGTACTTC; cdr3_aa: CASSFYNSGEQYF
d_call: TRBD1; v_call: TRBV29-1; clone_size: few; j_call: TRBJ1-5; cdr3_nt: TGCAGCGTCCGGGACAGCCTCAATCAGCCCCAGCATTTT; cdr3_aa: CSVRDSLNQPQHF
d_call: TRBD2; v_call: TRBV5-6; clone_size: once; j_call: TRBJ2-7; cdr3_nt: TGTGCCAGCAGCGTGGGGACTAGCGGATCCTACGAGCAGTACTTC; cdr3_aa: CASSVGTSGSYEQYF
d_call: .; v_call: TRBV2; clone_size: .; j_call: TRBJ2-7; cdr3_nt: TGTGCCAGCAGTGGTAGCGAATCCTACGAGCAGTACTTC; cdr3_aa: CASSGSESYEQYF
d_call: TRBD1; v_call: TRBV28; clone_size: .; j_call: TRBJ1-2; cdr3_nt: TGTGCCAGCAGTTTGCCCGGGACAGGGTATGGCTACACCTTC; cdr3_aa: CASSLPGTGYGYTF
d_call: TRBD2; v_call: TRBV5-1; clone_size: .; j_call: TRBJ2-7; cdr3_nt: TGCGCCAGTTTCGCGGGAGGTTCCTACGAGCAGTACTTC; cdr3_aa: CASFAGGSYEQYF
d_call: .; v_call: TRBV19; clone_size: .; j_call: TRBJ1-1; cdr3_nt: TGTGCCAGTATCTCGCGAGGGAACACTGAAGCTTTCTTT; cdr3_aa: CASISRGNTEAFF
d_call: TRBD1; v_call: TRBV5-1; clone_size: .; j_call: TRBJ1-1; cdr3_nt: TGCGCCAGCAGCTTATACCGGGACAGGGGCACTGAAGCTTTCTTT; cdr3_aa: CASSLYRDRGTEAFF
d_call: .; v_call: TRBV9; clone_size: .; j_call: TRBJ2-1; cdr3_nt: TGTGCCAGCAGCCCAGATTTTTGGAGGGCCGCCAATGAGCAGTTCTTC; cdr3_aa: CASSPDFWRAANEQFF
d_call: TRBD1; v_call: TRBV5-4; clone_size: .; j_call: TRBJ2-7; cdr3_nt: TGTGCCAGCAGCTGGGGAGGACAGGGGGGATTATACGAGCAGTACTTC; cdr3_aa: CASSWGGQGGLYEQYF
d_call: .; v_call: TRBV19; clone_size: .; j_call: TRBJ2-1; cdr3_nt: TGTGCCAGTAGTATGTCCAGGGCCCTAAACAATGAGCAGTTCTTC; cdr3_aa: CASSMSRALNNEQFF
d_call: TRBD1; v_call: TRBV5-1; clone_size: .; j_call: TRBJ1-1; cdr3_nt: TGCGCCAGCAGCTTGAGCGGGACAGGGTATGCTGAAGCTTTCTTT; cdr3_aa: CASSLSGTGYAEAFF
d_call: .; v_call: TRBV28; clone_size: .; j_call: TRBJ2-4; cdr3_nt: TGTGCCAGCCTTACAGTAGCCAAAAACATTCAGTACTTC; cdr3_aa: CASLTVAKNIQYF
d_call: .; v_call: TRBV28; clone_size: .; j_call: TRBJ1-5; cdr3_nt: TGTGCCAGCAGTTTGGTGAGACAGCCCCAGCATTTT; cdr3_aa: CASSLVRQPQHF
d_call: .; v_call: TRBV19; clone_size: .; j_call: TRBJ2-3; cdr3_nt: TGTGCCAGTAAAAACTCTCCAGATACGCAGTATTTT; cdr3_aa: CASKNSPDTQYF
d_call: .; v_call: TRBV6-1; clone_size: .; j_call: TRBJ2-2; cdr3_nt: TGTGCCAGCCATGCGGCGAACACCGGGGAGCTGTTTTTT; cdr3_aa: CASHAANTGELFF